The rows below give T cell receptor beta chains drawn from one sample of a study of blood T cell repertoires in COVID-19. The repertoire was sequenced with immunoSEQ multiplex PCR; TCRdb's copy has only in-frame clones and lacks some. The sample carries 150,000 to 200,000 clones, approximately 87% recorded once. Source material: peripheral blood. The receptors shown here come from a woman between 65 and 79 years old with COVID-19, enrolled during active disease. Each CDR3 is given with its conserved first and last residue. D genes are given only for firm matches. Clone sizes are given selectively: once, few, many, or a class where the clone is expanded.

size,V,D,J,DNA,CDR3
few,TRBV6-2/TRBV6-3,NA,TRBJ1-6,TGTGCCAGCAGTTCCGCTCACAAGCGTTCACCCCTCCACTTT,CASSSAHKRSPLHF
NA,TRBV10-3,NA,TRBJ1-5,TGTGCCATCAGAGACACAGGGAATCAGCCCCAGCATTTT,CAIRDTGNQPQHF
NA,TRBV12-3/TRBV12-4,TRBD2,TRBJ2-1,TGTGCCAGCAGGCCTACTAGCGGGACCGGGCAGTTCTTC,CASRPTSGTGQFF
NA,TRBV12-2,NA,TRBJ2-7,TGTGCAAGTCGCTCCTTCCGGGTGGGAGATTACTGGTACGAGCAGTACTTC,CASRSFRVGDYWYEQYF
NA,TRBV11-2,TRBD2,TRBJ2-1,TGTGCCAGCACCCTGGGGACTAGCGGGAGCAATGAGCAGTTCTTC,CASTLGTSGSNEQFF
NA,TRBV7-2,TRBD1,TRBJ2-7,TGTGCCAGCAGCCGTACATGGACAGGGGTCTACGAGCAGTACTTC,CASSRTWTGVYEQYF
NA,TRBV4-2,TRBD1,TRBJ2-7,TGTGCCAGCAGCCAAGATCCGGGACAGGCCTACGAGCAGTACTTC,CASSQDPGQAYEQYF
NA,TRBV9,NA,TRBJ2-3,TGTGCCAGCAGCGTAGACTTGTCAACGCAGTATTTT,CASSVDLSTQYF
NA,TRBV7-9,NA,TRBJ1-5,TGTGCCAGCAGCTTAGTGGGGGGGAATCAGCCCCAGCATTTT,CASSLVGGNQPQHF
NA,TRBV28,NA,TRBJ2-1,TGTGCCACAGGGGAACCTAGCGGATCTATTTACAATGAGCAGTTCTTC,CATGEPSGSIYNEQFF
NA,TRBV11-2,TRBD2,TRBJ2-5,TGTGCCAGCAGCTTTAGTCTAGCGGGATGGGAGACCCAGTACTTC,CASSFSLAGWETQYF
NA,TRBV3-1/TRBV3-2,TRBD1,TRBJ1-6,TGTGCCAGCAGCCAAGCGGGACAGGGGTCTTCACCCCTCCACTTT,CASSQAGQGSSPLHF
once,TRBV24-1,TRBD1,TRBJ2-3,TGTGCCACCAGTGAGGGGACAGTCACAGATACGCAGTATTTT,CATSEGTVTDTQYF
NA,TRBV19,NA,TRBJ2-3,TGTGCCAGTAGTATTTCGGGGGCAGATACGCAGTATTTT,CASSISGADTQYF
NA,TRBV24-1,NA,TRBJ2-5,TGTGCCACCAGTGACCTCACCCTCGGCAGGGAAGAGACCCAGTACTTC,CATSDLTLGREETQYF
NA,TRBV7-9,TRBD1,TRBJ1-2,TGTGCCAGCAGCATACCTGACAGGGCCCTACACTATGGCTACACCTTC,CASSIPDRALHYGYTF
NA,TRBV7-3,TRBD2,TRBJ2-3,TGTGCCAGCAGCCCCGGAACTAGCGGCACAGATACGCAGTATTTT,CASSPGTSGTDTQYF
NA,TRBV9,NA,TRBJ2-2,TGTGCCAGCAGCATCCAGGGGAACACCGGGGAGCTGTTTTTT,CASSIQGNTGELFF
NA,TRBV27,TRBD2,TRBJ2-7,TGTGCCAGCAGTTTACTGGGACTAGCGGGAGGCGAGCAGTACTTC,CASSLLGLAGGEQYF
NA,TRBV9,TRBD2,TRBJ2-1,TGTGCCAGCAGCCCGGCTAGCGGTAGCTCCTACAATGAGCAGTTCTTC,CASSPASGSSYNEQFF
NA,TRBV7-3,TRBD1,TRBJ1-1,TGTGCCAGCAGCCGAACAGGGGGCGCATTGACTGAAGCTTTCTTT,CASSRTGGALTEAFF
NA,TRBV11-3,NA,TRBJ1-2,TGTGCCAGCAGCTTAGAGTCAGGAACTAACTATGGCTACACCTTC,CASSLESGTNYGYTF
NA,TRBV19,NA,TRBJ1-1,TGTGCCAGTAGTTGGGCTGCAGGAGAAGCTTTCTTT,CASSWAAGEAFF
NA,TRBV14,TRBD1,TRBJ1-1,TGTGCCAGCAGCCAAGAGTGGGACAGGGGGGTGAACACTGAAGCTTTCTTT,CASSQEWDRGVNTEAFF
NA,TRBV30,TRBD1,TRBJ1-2,TGTGCCTGGAGTCCGGGACAGTCCAACTATGGCTACACCTTC,CAWSPGQSNYGYTF
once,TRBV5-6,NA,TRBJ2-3,TGTGCCAGCAGCTTAACGGGGATCACAGATACGCAGTATTTT,CASSLTGITDTQYF
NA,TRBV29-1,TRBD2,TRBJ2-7,TGCAGCGTTGCTCTAGCGGGAGGGAACTACGAGCAGTACTTC,CSVALAGGNYEQYF
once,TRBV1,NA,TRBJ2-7,TGCACCAGCAGCCCCCAGGTAGCGGGAGAATACGAGCAGTACTTC,CTSSPQVAGEYEQYF
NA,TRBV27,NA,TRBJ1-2,TGTGCCAGCAGTATGTCCTCGACAGATAACTATGGCTACACCTTC,CASSMSSTDNYGYTF
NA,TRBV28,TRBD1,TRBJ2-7,TGTGCCAGCAGCTCCGACAGGGTCCGCTACGAGCAGTACTTC,CASSSDRVRYEQYF
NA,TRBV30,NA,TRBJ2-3,TGTGCCTGGAGTGACAGGGATACGCAGTATTTT,CAWSDRDTQYF
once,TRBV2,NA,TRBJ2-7,TGTGCCAGCAGCGCGACTAGATACGAGCAGTACTTC,CASSATRYEQYF
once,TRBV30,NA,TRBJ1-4,TGTGCCTGGAGTGTATCTGCGGCTAATGAAAAACTGTTTTTT,CAWSVSAANEKLFF
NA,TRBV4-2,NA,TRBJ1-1,TGTGCCAGCAGCCGAAAAGACGGGATATTGAACACTGAAGCTTTCTTT,CASSRKDGILNTEAFF
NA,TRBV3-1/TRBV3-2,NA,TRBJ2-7,TGTGCCAGCAGCCAATTCCTTAGCGGAAGCTCCTACGAGCAGTACTTC,CASSQFLSGSSYEQYF
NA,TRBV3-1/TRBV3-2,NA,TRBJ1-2,TGTGCCAGCCGAAACGGAGGGGACTATGGCTACACCTTC,CASRNGGDYGYTF
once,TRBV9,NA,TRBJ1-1,TGTGCCAGCAGCGTATACCCAGGGACTGAAGCTTTCTTT,CASSVYPGTEAFF
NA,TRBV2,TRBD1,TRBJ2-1,TGTGCCAGCAGCCAAGGACAGGGGCAATACAATGAGCAGTTCTTC,CASSQGQGQYNEQFF
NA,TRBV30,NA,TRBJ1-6,TGTGCCTGGACGTCGAGCTCCTATAATTCACCCCTCCACTTT,CAWTSSSYNSPLHF